This paragraph covers one TCR beta chain sequence. This sample is drawn from a study of OX40 agonist ivuxolimab in advanced cancers. The V and J ends lost 4 bases and 7 bases respectively, with 17 bases between them. The CDR3 totals 15 residues. Germline CDR1 reads SGHNT; CDR2 reads YYREEE (reference sequence). The repertoire was sequenced with immunoSEQ multiplex PCR; TCRdb's copy has only in-frame clones and lacks some. The sample carries about 48,000 clones, approximately 83% recorded once. This sequence originates from an adult with an advanced solid tumor such as melanoma, head and neck, liver or kidney cancer. This chain uses TRBV5-4 with TRBJ1-4; a possible D gene is TRBD1 (6 bases). The sample consisted of CD4+ or CD8+ T cells sorted from blood, taken in a trial of the OX40 agonist ivuxolimab. CDR3 sequence: CASSLSGTSGEKLFF. The CDR3 DNA sequence: TGTGCCAGCAGCCTGTCCGGGACAAGCGGTGAAAAACTGTTTTTT. Using reference TRBV5-4 and TRBJ1-4 for the parts outside the CDR3, the full variable domain is ETGVTQSPTHLIKTRGQQVTLRCSSQSGHNTVSWYQQALGQGPQFIFQYYREEENGRGNFPPRFSGLQFPNYSSELNVNALELDDSALYLCASSLSGTSGEKLFFGSGTQLSVL.